This T cell receptor beta chain was recorded in a study of CD8+ T cells in alopecia areata. Treatment given: oral pan-JAK inhibitor, 5-10 mg twice daily. This clone was observed a handful of times. The CDR3 extends over 15 amino acids. V was trimmed by 0 bases and J by 4 bases, leaving 13 bases between them. Germline-derived CDR1 and CDR2 are LNHNV and YYDKDF (reference sequence). Sequencing templates came from extracted RNA that was reverse transcribed into cDNA. Data came from immunoSEQ multiplex PCR; TCRdb stores just in-frame clones and leaves some out. Among some 170,000 clones listed, roughly 50% were seen once.

The clonotype originates from a human donor with alopecia areata. V gene TRBV15 combines with J gene TRBJ2-7; TRBD1 is a possible D gene (6 bases). The sequencing used CD4+ T cells sorted from blood, collected at roughly week 55, from a patient treated with tofacitinib. The chain's CDR3 is CATSRDPQGVYEQYF. The CDR3 DNA is TGTGCCACCAGCAGAGATCCACAGGGAGTGTACGAGCAGTACTTC.